Sequencing of this T cell receptor beta chain was carried out in a study of blood T cell repertoires in COVID-19. The overall study: PBMCs, B-cell-depleted T cells, or T cells provided the cDNA or gDNA that made up the material.

This CDR3 spans 12 amino acids. The germline V gene encodes CDR1 MNHEY and CDR2 SMNVEV (reference sequence). Sequencing used immunoSEQ multiplex PCR; TCRdb keeps in-frame clones, though not all of them. The profile covers over 100,000 clones, with 85% to 90% appearing a single time and 3% taken by the ten largest. As concerns this clone: Its ends do not fully match the called genes, so a read error is possible.

This TCR came from a man aged 45-65 years with active or convalescent COVID-19. Specimen: peripheral blood. The chain links TRBV27 to TRBJ2-1; the D gene is possibly TRBD1 (5 bases). The CDR3 nucleotides read TGTGCCAGCAGTCTATCTAGGGGTCGGCAGTTCTTC. Translation: CASSLSRGRQFF.